The TCR beta chain described here comes from a study of blood T cell repertoires in COVID-19. Looking at the study overall: T cells, B-cell-depleted T cells, or PBMCs supplied cDNA or gDNA.

Sequencing was performed with immunoSEQ multiplex PCR; in TCRdb, only in-frame clones are kept and a portion is missing. The data show roughly 340,000 clones, 85% to 90% seen once. Those enrolled, adults aged roughly 18 to 90 years, came from 20 to 25 US areas. Cohort assignment relied on participant-reported clinical history. Before being deemed recovered, Cohort 3 donors had two negative PCRs, clearance, or symptom resolution. This receptor was obtained from a man in his late teens or twenties who had recovered from COVID-19. Sequencing used PBMCs or T cells enriched from blood (not recorded which).

CDR3 sequence reads: CSVDDSRDTEAFF. The CDR3 DNA is TGCAGCGTTGATGATAGCAGGGACACTGAAGCTTTCTTT. This chain links TRBV29-1 with TRBJ1-1; D is perhaps TRBD1 (5 bases). CDR1 SQVTM and CDR2 ANQGSEA come from the germline V gene. V was clipped by 3 bases and J by 3 bases, with 11 bases between them. The CDR3 loop spans 13 amino acids.